Listed here is a single T cell receptor beta chain. This sample was included in a study of shared clonotypes between healthy human individuals. The V and J ends lost 4 bases and 7 bases respectively, with 21 bases between them. The CDR3 consists of 16 residues. Germline V CDR1 and CDR2: SGHNT, YYREEE (reference sequence). The data were produced by immunoSEQ multiplex PCR, yet TCRdb's version contains in-frame clones alone and is incomplete. The repertoire holds over a million clones, 78% seen once, with under 0.8% in the top ten. The TCR comes from a young man in good health. Some clones in this sample may be carry-over from other donors' samples. The sequencing input was memory CD4+ T cells from PBMCs. Sample subset: CD45RA-negative fraction. The chain links TRBV5-4 to TRBJ2-1; D is tentatively TRBD1 or TRBD2 (6 bases each). The CDR3 DNA is TGTGCCAGCAGCCCGCGAGGGGGAGGTGTCAGGAATGAGCAGTTCTTC. Residues: CASSPRGGGVRNEQFF.